Shown below are 18 T cell receptor beta chains from a single sample sequenced in a study of T-cell reconstitution after alpha-beta-depleted transplantation in children. A TCRbeta library incorporating unique molecular identifiers was prepared. In TCRdb, the PCR reads were re-called with MiXCR into one record per CDR3 protein. The sample records about 980,000 distinct CDR3 sequences, about 30% being singletons. Sequenced material: PBMCs, mostly from graft donor cells, taken 360 days after TCRalphabeta/CD19-depleted stem cell transplant. Receptors were obtained from a boy in the first two years of life who had a stem cell transplant for SCID, so the T cells may come from the graft donor.

The table lists this clonotype with a few counts. This chain links TRBV5-1 with TRBJ2-6; maybe TRBD1 (5 bases). Germline values: CDR1 SGHRS, CDR2 YFSETQ. Trimming removed 3 bases from V and 3 bases from J, with 10 bases in between. The CDR3 loop spans 15 amino acids. The CDR3 nucleotides are TGCGCCAGCAGCTCGCAGGGTTTTGGGGCCAACGTCCTGACTTTC. This encodes CASSSQGFGANVLTF.

V and J are TRBV5-1 and TRBJ1-1, with D uncertain. CDR3 length equals 13 residues. Trimming pared 5 bases from V and 5 bases from J, leaving 13 bases between. CDR1 and CDR2 from the germline V gene are SGHRS and YFSETQ. DNA of the CDR3: TGCGCCAGCAGACGAACTGCGGAAACTGAAGCTTTCTTT. It codes for CASRRTAETEAFF.

This rearrangement joins TRBV28 to TRBJ2-7; 7 positions match TRBD1. The V gene's germline CDR1 is MDHEN and CDR2 SYDVKM. The CDR3 is made up of 15 amino acids. V dropped 4 bases and J dropped 4; count of bases not matched to a gene: 10. The CDR3 DNA follows: TGTGCCAGCAGTTCCCGAGGGGGCGTCGCGTACGAGCAGTACTTC. Its protein product is CASSSRGGVAYEQYF. Combining the CDR3 with reference TRBV28 and TRBJ2-7 gives the whole variable domain DVKVTQSSRYLVKRTGEKVFLECVQDMDHENMFWYRQDPGLGLRLIYFSYDVKMKEKGDIPEGYSVSREKKERFSLILESASTNQTSMYLCASSSRGGVAYEQYFGPGTRLTVT.

V gene TRBV12-3 or TRBV12-4 combines with J gene TRBJ2-1, with TRBD1 matching 9 bases. V was clipped by 4 bases and J by 2 bases; unmatched bases: 3. This CDR3 has 15 amino acids. The CDR3 sequence is CASSSDRGAYNEQFF. The CDR3 DNA follows: TGTGCCAGCAGTTCGGACAGGGGTGCCTACAATGAGCAGTTCTTC.

V usage is TRBV15 and J usage is TRBJ2-3; D is possibly TRBD1 (6 bases). Trimming took off 5 bases at V and 3 bases at J, with 15 bases between the two ends. The germline CDR1 and CDR2 sequences are LNHNV and YYDKDF (reference sequence). This CDR3 region has 15 residues. In DNA form, the CDR3 reads TGTGCCACCAGCGGCAGGGGAGTTGGGACAGATACGCAGTATTTT. Translated: CATSGRGVGTDTQYF.

This clonotype was counted a few times. This sequence joins TRBV10-3 and TRBJ2-7; TRBD1 agrees at 9 bases. CDR1 and CDR2 from the germline V gene are ENHRY and SYGVKD. CDR3 size: 14 residues. V shed 3 bases, J shed 4 bases, and the junction held 4 bases outside the gene matches. This CDR3 is CAISDWDRAYEQYF. The CDR3 DNA reads TGTGCCATCAGTGACTGGGACAGGGCGTACGAGCAGTACTTC.

The rearrangement links TRBV29-1 to TRBJ2-3; possibly TRBD2 for D (8 bases). Germline V lookup: CDR1 SQVTM, CDR2 ANQGSEA. The CDR3 loop spans 17 amino acids. The V end lost 0 bases, the J end lost 3 bases, and 19 bases lay between the germline ends. CDR3 amino acids: CSVEDREGAKRTDTQYF. In DNA form, the CDR3 reads TGCAGCGTTGAAGATCGGGAGGGGGCGAAGCGGACAGATACGCAGTATTTT.

The chain combines TRBV12-3 or TRBV12-4 with TRBJ1-5; D unresolved. The CDR3 covers 14 residues. V was clipped by 6 bases and J by 4 bases, with 13 bases between them. Here the CDR3 DNA reads TGTGCCAGCAGGAATGCGGCAGTGAATCAGCCCCAGCATTTT. This translates into CASRNAAVNQPQHF.

As DNA, the CDR3 is TGCGCCAGCAGCTTGCTGACTAGCGCCTACCAAGAGACCCAGTACTTC. It is translated as CASSLLTSAYQETQYF. The J gene is TRBJ2-5, the V gene TRBV5-1; 8 bases match TRBD2. The CDR3 consists of 16 residues. Germline trimming cut 1 base from V and 0 bases from J; bases unmatched to any gene: 5. CDR1 is SGHRS and CDR2 is YFSETQ in the germline V gene.

This chain links TRBV6-2 or TRBV6-3 with TRBJ2-7; 7 bases fit TRBD1. The length of the CDR3 is 15 residues. Germline V gene lookup returns CDR1 MNHEY and CDR2 SVGEGT. With 5 bases clipped from V and 7 bases from J, the junction kept 14 bases outside the gene matches. The CDR3 protein is CASSHRDRAQREQYF. The CDR3 nucleotides are TGTGCCAGCAGTCACCGGGACAGAGCCCAGAGGGAGCAGTACTTC.

This clonotype was detected a few times. The chain recombines TRBV12-3 or TRBV12-4 with TRBJ1-5; D is unclear. Deletions cut 5 bases from V and 8 bases from J, with 19 bases between. The CDR3 loop spans 15 amino acids. CDR3 DNA: TGTGCCAGCAGTCCCACCGGGCCCAGCTCTAAGCCCCAGCATTTT. Translated, it gives CASSPTGPSSKPQHF.

CDR3 bases: TGTGCCAGCAGTTTGGGGGCAGAGAGACCGACCTACGAGCAGTACTTC. Its protein product is CASSLGAERPTYEQYF. The V call is TRBV27, the J call TRBJ2-7; D may be TRBD1 (6 bases). The CDR3 spans 16 residues. Trimming left V 3 bases short and J 2 bases short, with 17 bases between. Germline CDR1 and CDR2: MNHEY and SMNVEV (reference sequence).

This chain connects TRBV14 to TRBJ2-1; maybe TRBD2 (7 bases). Looked up from germline, CDR1 is SGHDN and CDR2 is FVKESK. V was trimmed by 2 bases and J by 7 bases, leaving 15 bases between them. CDR3 length: 15 residues. CDR3 sequence: CASSQNGGPLNEQFF. The CDR3, as DNA: TGTGCCAGCAGCCAAAACGGGGGGCCCCTAAATGAGCAGTTCTTC.

The gene calls are TRBV4-3 and TRBJ2-6; 9 bases agree with TRBD1. CDR3 length: 18 amino acids. J gave up 0 bases and V 1 base, and 4 bases lay outside the gene matches. Germline CDR1 reads LGHNA; CDR2 reads YSLEER. In nucleotides, the CDR3 is TGCGCCAGCAGCCAAGCGGGACAGGGTCTCTCTGGGGCCAACGTCCTGACTTTC. It translates to CASSQAGQGLSGANVLTF.

The chain carries TRBV11-1 and TRBJ2-2, with 12 bases that match TRBD2. Germline V lookup: CDR1 SGHAT, CDR2 FQDESV (reference sequence). Trimming removed 5 bases from V and 1 base from J; junction bases left unmatched: 11. This CDR3 has 19 residues. In DNA, the CDR3 is TGTGCCAGCAGCCGTGGGACTAGCGGGTTCCCTTGGAACACCGGGGAGCTGTTTTTT. It yields the protein CASSRGTSGFPWNTGELFF.

The chain is built from TRBV18 and TRBJ2-1; 9 positions agree with TRBD1. Trimming at V came to 3 bases and at J to 6 bases, leaving 9 bases not matched to a gene. The CDR3 runs to 16 residues. CDR1 and CDR2 from the germline V gene are KGHSH and LQKENI. The CDR3 reads CASSPRKQGASNEQFF. As DNA, the CDR3 is TGTGCCAGCTCACCGCGAAAACAGGGGGCGAGCAATGAGCAGTTCTTC.

This clonotype has more than one count but fewer than ten. This chain joins TRBV6-1 and TRBJ1-5; 7 bases are shared with TRBD1. With V trimmed by 6 bases and J by 3 bases, 5 bases remained unmatched. The CDR3 is 14 residues long. The V gene's germline CDR1 is MNHNS and CDR2 SASEGT. The CDR3 DNA reads TGTGCCAGCAGCCCTGGACAGGTCAATCAGCCCCAGCATTTT. It translates to CASSPGQVNQPQHF.

The V gene is TRBV3-1, the J gene TRBJ2-7; D is possibly TRBD2 (6 bases). The CDR3 is made up of 15 amino acids. V was clipped by 1 base and J by 3 bases, with 13 bases between them. CDR1 is LGHDT and CDR2 is YNNKEL in the germline V gene (reference sequence). The CDR3 sequence is CASSQVLGGGYEQYF. The CDR3 DNA is TGTGCCAGCAGCCAAGTGTTGGGGGGAGGCTACGAGCAGTACTTC.